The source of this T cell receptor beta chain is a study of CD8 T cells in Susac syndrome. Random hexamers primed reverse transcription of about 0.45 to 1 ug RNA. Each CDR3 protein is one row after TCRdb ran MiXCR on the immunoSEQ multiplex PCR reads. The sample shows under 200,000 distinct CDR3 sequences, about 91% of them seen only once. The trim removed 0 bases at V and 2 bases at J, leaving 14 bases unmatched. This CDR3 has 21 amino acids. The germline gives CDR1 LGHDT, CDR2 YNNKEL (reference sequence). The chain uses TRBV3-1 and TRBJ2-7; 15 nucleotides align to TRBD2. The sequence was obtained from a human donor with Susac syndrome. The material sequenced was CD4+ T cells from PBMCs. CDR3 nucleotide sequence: TGTGCCAGCAGCCAAGAAATACCCGGACTAGCGGGGGGGTCCTTCCCCTACGAGCAGTACTTC. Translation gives CASSQEIPGLAGGSFPYEQYF.